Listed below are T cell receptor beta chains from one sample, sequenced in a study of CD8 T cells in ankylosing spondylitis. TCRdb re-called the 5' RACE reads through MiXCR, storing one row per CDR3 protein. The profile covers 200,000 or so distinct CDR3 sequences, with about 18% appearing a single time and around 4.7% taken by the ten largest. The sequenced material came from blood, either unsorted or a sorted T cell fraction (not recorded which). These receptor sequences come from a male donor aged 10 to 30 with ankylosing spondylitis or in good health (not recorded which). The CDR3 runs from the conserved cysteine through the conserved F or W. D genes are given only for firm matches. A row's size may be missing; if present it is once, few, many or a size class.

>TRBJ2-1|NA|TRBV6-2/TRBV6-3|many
TGTGCCAGCAGTTACGTAATCGTGGGGGATGAGCAGTTCTTC
CASSYVIVGDEQFF
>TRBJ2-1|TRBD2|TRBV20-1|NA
TGCAGCGCATCCCTGGGACTAGCGGGGACGCACTACAATGAGCAGTTCTTC
CSASLGLAGTHYNEQFF
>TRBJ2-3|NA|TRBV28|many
TGTGCCAGCAGTTTGAGTCTGTCAGATACGCAGTATTTT
CASSLSLSDTQYF
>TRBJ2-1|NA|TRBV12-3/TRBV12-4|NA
TGTGCCAGCAGTTTACCACCTCAAGATGAGCAGTTCTTC
CASSLPPQDEQFF
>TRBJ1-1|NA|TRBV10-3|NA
TGTGCCATCAGTGAAACGGCCGCTGAAGCTTTCTTT
CAISETAAEAFF
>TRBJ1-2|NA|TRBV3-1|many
TGTGCCAGCAGCCTCAGGACAGCGAACTATGGCTACACCTTC
CASSLRTANYGYTF
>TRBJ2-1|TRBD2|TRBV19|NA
TGTGCCAGTAGTATCGCCGGGACTAGCAAAGCCTCCTACAATGAGCAGTTCTTC
CASSIAGTSKASYNEQFF
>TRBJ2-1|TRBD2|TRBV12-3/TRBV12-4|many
TGTGCCAGCAGACTAGCGGGAGCGTCCTACAATGAGCAGTTCTTC
CASRLAGASYNEQFF
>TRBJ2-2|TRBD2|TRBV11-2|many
TGTGCCAGCAGCCCTCGGACTAGCGGGAGTATCTTGGCCGGGGAGCTGTTTTTT
CASSPRTSGSILAGELFF
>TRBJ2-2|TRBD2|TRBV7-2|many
TGTGCCAGCAGCTTGGGACTAGCATCCGGGGAGCTGTTTTTT
CASSLGLASGELFF
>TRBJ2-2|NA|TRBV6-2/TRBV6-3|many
TGTGCCAGCAGTCGAAGACCGCTTCGGAACACCGGGGAGCTGTTTTTT
CASSRRPLRNTGELFF
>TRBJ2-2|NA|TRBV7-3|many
TGTGCCAGCTCTAGCGAGGCCGGGGAGCTGTTTTTT
CASSSEAGELFF
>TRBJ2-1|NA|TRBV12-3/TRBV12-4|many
TGTGCCAGCAGTCCACCGGGGCCCAACAATGAGCAGTTCTTC
CASSPPGPNNEQFF
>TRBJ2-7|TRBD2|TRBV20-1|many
TGCAGTGCTAGGGGGACTAGCGGGATCTACGAGCAGTACTTC
CSARGTSGIYEQYF
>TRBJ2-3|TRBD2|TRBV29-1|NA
TGCAGCGCCTCAGCGGGAGTGACAGATACGCAGTATTTT
CSASAGVTDTQYF
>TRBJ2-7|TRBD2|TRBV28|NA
TGTGCCAGCAGTCGTGCGCTGATTAGGACTAGCGGGATCTTTACCCACGAGCAGTACTTC
CASSRALIRTSGIFTHEQYF
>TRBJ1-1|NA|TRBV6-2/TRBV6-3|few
TGTGCCAGCCTTGAAACAGGTGAAGCTTTCTTT
CASLETGEAFF
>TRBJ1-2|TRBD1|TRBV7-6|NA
TGTGCCAGCAGCTTGGGACAGGAGGGTGTTGGAGGCTACACCTTC
CASSLGQEGVGGYTF
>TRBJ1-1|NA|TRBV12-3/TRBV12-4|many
TGTGCCAGCAGTTGGACGGGGAACACTGAAGCTTTCTTT
CASSWTGNTEAFF
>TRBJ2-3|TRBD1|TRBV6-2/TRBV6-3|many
TGTGCCAGCAGCTCCGGGACAGGGGGGACAGATACGCAGTATTTT
CASSSGTGGTDTQYF
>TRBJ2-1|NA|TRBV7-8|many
TGTGCCAGCAGCTACCGGGGCTCCTACAATGAGCAGTTCTTC
CASSYRGSYNEQFF
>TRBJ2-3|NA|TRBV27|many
TGTGCCAGCAGCGAACAGGGCCAATTACTGTATTTT
CASSEQGQLLYF
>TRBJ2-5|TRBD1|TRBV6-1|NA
TGTGCCAGCAGATCGGGACAGGGAGGAGAAGAGACCCAGTACTTC
CASRSGQGGEETQYF
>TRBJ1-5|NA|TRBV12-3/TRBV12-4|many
TGTGCCAGCAGCCGGGACGGGTCGAATCAGCCCCAGCATTTT
CASSRDGSNQPQHF
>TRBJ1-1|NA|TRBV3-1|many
TGTGCCAGCAGCCAAGGGGTCAGGGGGAACACTGAAGCTTTCTTT
CASSQGVRGNTEAFF
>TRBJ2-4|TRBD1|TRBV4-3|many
TGCGCCAGCAGCCAAGCCGGGACAGACGTAAACATTCAGTACTTC
CASSQAGTDVNIQYF
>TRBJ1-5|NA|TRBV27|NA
TGTGCCAGCAGGGATTGGGGGGCTAATCAGCCCCAGCATTTT
CASRDWGANQPQHF
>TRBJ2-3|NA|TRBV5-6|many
TGTGCCAGCAGGTTGACAACCACAGATACGCAGTATTTT
CASRLTTTDTQYF
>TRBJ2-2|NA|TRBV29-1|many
TGCAGCGTTGGGGCGGGATTGAACACCGGGGAGCTGTTTTTT
CSVGAGLNTGELFF
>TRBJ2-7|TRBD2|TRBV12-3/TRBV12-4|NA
TGTGCCAGCAGTCTAGCGGGAGGCCTCTCCTACGAGCAGTACTTC
CASSLAGGLSYEQYF
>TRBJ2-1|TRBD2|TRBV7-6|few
TGTGCCAGCAGCCTTAGGACTAGCGCAAGCTCCTACAATGAGCAGTTCTTC
CASSLRTSASSYNEQFF
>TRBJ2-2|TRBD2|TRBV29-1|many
TGCAGCGTTGACTCCGCGGGCGGGAGAGGGCGGACCGGGGAGCTGTTTTTT
CSVDSAGGRGRTGELFF
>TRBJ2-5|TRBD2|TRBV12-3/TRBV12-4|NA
TGTGCCAGCAAATGGGGGGAACGACTAGCGGGAGGGCCAACGGAGACCCAGTACTTC
CASKWGERLAGGPTETQYF
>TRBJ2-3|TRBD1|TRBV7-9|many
TGTGCCAGCAGCTTGGGGGACAGGGGCCCCACAGATACGCAGTATTTT
CASSLGDRGPTDTQYF
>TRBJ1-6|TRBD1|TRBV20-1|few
TGCAGTGCTAGAGTGTCCAGGGACAGGAGTAATTCACCCCTCCACTTT
CSARVSRDRSNSPLHF
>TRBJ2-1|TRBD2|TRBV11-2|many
TGTGCCAGCAGCTTTCGCGGGAGGTACAATGAGCAGTTCTTC
CASSFRGRYNEQFF
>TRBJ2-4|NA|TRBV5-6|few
TGTGCCAGCAGTTTTCGAGGTTCGGGAATGGTAGCCAAAAACATTCAGTACTTC
CASSFRGSGMVAKNIQYF
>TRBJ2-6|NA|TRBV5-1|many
TGCGCCAGCAGCTTAGGACAGTTCTCTGGGGCCAACGTCCTGACTTTC
CASSLGQFSGANVLTF
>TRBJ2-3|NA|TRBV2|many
TGTGCCAGCAGTGAAAGATCCAGCACAGATACGCAGTATTTT
CASSERSSTDTQYF
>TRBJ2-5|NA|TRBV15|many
TGTGCCACCAGCAGAGTTACTACTAGAGTGCGAGAGACCCAGTACTTC
CATSRVTTRVRETQYF
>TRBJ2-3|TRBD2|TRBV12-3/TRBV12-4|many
TGTGCCAGCAGTTCCGGGACTAGCGGGAAAGATACGCAGTATTTT
CASSSGTSGKDTQYF
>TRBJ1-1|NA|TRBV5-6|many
TGTGCCAGCAGTCCACCGGGACAAAAGAACACTGAAGCTTTCTTT
CASSPPGQKNTEAFF
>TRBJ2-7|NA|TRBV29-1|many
TGCAGCGCCGTGAGCGGAGTCTACGAGCAGTACTTC
CSAVSGVYEQYF
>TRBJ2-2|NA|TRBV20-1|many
TGCAGTGCTAGCTATTTACCCACCGGGGAGCTGTTTTTT
CSASYLPTGELFF
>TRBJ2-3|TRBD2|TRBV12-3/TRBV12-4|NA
TGTGCCAGCAGTTTAAGGACTAGCGGGGGCCAGGGAACGCAGTATTTT
CASSLRTSGGQGTQYF
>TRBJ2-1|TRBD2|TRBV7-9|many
TGTGCCAGCAGGTCGCTCGACAGACCAGCGGGGCCCCTCAATGAGCAGTTCTTC
CASRSLDRPAGPLNEQFF